This T cell receptor beta chain was recorded in a study of cytomegalovirus exposure and HLA in healthy donors. Findings of the study overall: One variant, a missense change in DCLRE1C, was linked in a later analysis to TCR beta V- and J-gene trimming. Sequencing depth across donors, presence/absence analyses assumed, was roughly uniform. Productive rates of about 90% or about 30% were seen for most TCR beta V segments in an earlier analysis.

With regard to this clone: The antigen is unknown.

The CDR3 has 14 amino acids. Unmatched junction bases numbered 6, after V lost 4 bases and J lost 4 bases. Germline assignment: CDR1 SGHRS and CDR2 YFSETQ. Amplification used 60 Vbeta primers and 13 Jbeta primers. Per the authors' pipeline: Unique TCR beta chains totaled 80 million to 100 million in a later count, with around 10 million of them shared. Generated by immunoSEQ multiplex PCR, the TCRdb table keeps only in-frame clones and is missing some. Clonal size and the V and J genes are those of that table, whereas D and trimming came from the DNA. The sample gives about 43,000 clones, 65% to 85% of which show up once; 2.5% to 3.5% is in the top ten.

The chain uses TRBV5-1 and TRBJ2-7; 9 bases map to TRBD1. The sequenced material came from PBMCs. This TCR came from a man in his forties or fifties in good health and CMV-seronegative. The CDR3 reads CASSPTGTGYEQYF. The CDR3 region has the DNA TGCGCCAGCAGCCCCACCGGGACAGGGTACGAGCAGTACTTC.